This T cell receptor (beta chain) was sequenced for a study of shared clonotypes between healthy human individuals. For the study at large: The study enrolled a couple of women and a few men aged 18 to 49.

Trimming cost V 4 bases and J 5 bases; bases outside gene matches: 6. The CDR3 is made up of 16 amino acids. Germline V gives CDR1 MDHEN, CDR2 SYDVKM. Regarding this clone: Its antigen is undetermined.

At a deep level, the assay was run. The assay was immunoSEQ multiplex PCR, and TCRdb's table has in-frame clones only and misses some. The repertoire holds millions of clones, with roughly 93% as singletons. Study-wide findings and caveats: The small donor group covered limited genetic and exposure diversity.

This receptor was obtained from a man younger than 35 in good health. Some clones in this sample may be carry-over from other donors' samples. The sample was naive CD4+ T cells from PBMCs. Subset in this sample: CD45RA+ positively selected. The rearrangement joins TRBV28 to TRBJ2-2; TRBD2 agrees at 11 bases. The CDR3 here is CASSWLAGGKTGELFF. The CDR3 bases are TGTGCCAGCAGTTGGCTAGCGGGGGGAAAAACCGGGGAGCTGTTTTTT. The full variable domain, with the rest looked up from reference TRBV28 and TRBJ2-2, is DVKVTQSSRYLVKRTGEKVFLECVQDMDHENMFWYRQDPGLGLRLIYFSYDVKMKEKGDIPEGYSVSREKKERFSLILESASTNQTSMYLCASSWLAGGKTGELFFGEGSRLTVL.